This TCR beta chain was captured by sequencing in a study of T cell changes during pregnancy in multiple sclerosis. Clones were sequenced by immunoSEQ multiplex PCR, and TCRdb holds only the in-frame ones, with some missing. The sample yields fewer than 65,000 clones, 90% to 95% seen once. The germline gives CDR1 SGHTA, CDR2 FQGNSA. CDR3 size: 13 residues. With 6 bases removed from V and 2 bases from J, the gap between germline ends came to 11 bases. Sequenced material: CD4+ T cells from peripheral blood mononuclear cells, taken in the first trimester of pregnancy. The TCR sequence derives from a female donor with multiple sclerosis, enrolled in a pregnancy study. The rearrangement links TRBV7-2 to TRBJ2-7, with a possible D match to TRBD2 (5 bases). The CDR3 DNA follows: TGTGCCAGCAGGGGAGCTTCCCCCTACGAGCAGTACTTC. Its protein is CASRGASPYEQYF.